Below, 5 T cell receptor beta chains from the same sample are listed, as sequenced in a study of T cell responses to AZD1222 COVID-19 vaccine. TCRdb keeps only in-frame clones here, not all; method: immunoSEQ multiplex PCR. Altogether around 150,000 clones are present, 75% to 95% being singletons, with the ten largest covering around 3.7%. This specimen consisted of peripheral blood, obtained on day 0 of AZD1222 vaccination. The receptors shown here come from an adult in good health.

The chain links TRBV5-1 to TRBJ1-1; the D is unclear. CDR3 length: 13 residues. Germline V gene sequence: CDR1 SGHRS, CDR2 YFSETQ. V lost 1 base and J 1 base, leaving 5 bases between the germline ends. CDR3 protein: CASSLPPNTEAFF. In nucleotides, the CDR3 is TGCGCCAGCAGCTTGCCTCCGAACACTGAAGCTTTCTTT.

The chain uses TRBV7-2 and TRBJ2-7, with TRBD2 identical over 12 bases. The trim removed 5 bases at V and 6 bases at J, leaving 8 bases unmatched. Germline V CDR1 and CDR2: SGHTA, FQGNSA. The CDR3 runs 15 residues. DNA for the CDR3: TGTGCCAGCAGCCGTACGGGACTAGCGGGCCTCGAGCAGTACTTC. It translates to CASSRTGLAGLEQYF.

The chain couples TRBV7-8 to TRBJ2-7; TRBD2 is a possible D gene (5 bases). The germline V gene has CDR1 SGHVS and CDR2 FQNEAQ. The germline V and J ends were trimmed by 5 bases and 2 bases, with 13 bases remaining between them. CDR3 length: 14 residues. The CDR3 region is CASSRGLGTYEQYF. CDR3 sequence (DNA): TGTGCCAGCAGCCGAGGACTGGGGACCTACGAGCAGTACTTC.

The chain carries TRBV2 and TRBJ1-1; D might be TRBD1 (6 bases). Germline values: CDR1 SNHLY, CDR2 FYNNEI. This CDR3 has 14 residues. V lost 2 bases, J lost 6 bases, and 13 bases lay in between. The CDR3 nucleotides are TGTGCCAGCAGTGAACAGGGGCCTTCCCCTGAAGCTTTCTTT. Amino acid sequence: CASSEQGPSPEAFF. Combining the CDR3 with reference TRBV2 and TRBJ1-1 gives the whole variable domain EPEVTQTPSHQVTQMGQEVILRCVPISNHLYFYWYRQILGQKVEFLVSFYNNEISEKSEIFDDQFSVERPDGSNFTLKIRSTKLEDSAMYFCASSEQGPSPEAFFGQGTRLTVV.

This rearrangement joins TRBV11-2 to TRBJ1-5; D remains ambiguous. The CDR3 is 14 residues long. CDR1 is SGHAT, CDR2 FQNNGV, per germline. The V end lost 1 base, the J end lost 9 bases, and 13 bases lay between the germline ends. Here the CDR3 DNA reads TGTGCCAGCAGCTTAGGGGCCAAACGGGGGCCCCAGCATTTT. Translation: CASSLGAKRGPQHF.